Below, 18 T cell receptor beta chains from the same sample are listed, as sequenced in a study of cytomegalovirus exposure and HLA in healthy donors (dated by TCRdb to about 2017). To prepare the library, the immunoSEQ multiplex PCR assay was applied. For the multiplex PCR, a mixture combining 60 forward primers for TCR Vbeta segments and 13 reverse primers for TCR Jbeta segments was used. Held by TCRdb, this immuneACCESS table contains in-frame sequences only and omits some clones. Under half of the omission traces to an unresolved V gene where checked; the cause of the rest is unknown. This sample gives 90,000 to 100,000 clones in total; approximately 72% of them show up just once. The ten biggest clones cover approximately 6.4% of the sample. The material sequenced was PBMCs. The receptors were gathered from a man in his forties in good health and CMV-seropositive.

The rearrangement uses TRBV5-4 and TRBJ2-3, with a weak D call TRBD2 (6 bases). CDR1 and CDR2 from the germline V gene are SGHNT and YYREEE (reference sequence). The CDR3 is made up of 18 amino acids. V was pared by 3 bases and J by 5 bases, with 25 bases between. As DNA, the CDR3 is TGTGCCAGCAGCTCCCCTCGAGGTAGCGGACCGGGGAAAGATACGCAGTATTTT. It codes for CASSSPRGSGPGKDTQYF.

The rearrangement uses TRBV19 and TRBJ2-5, with 12 bases fitting TRBD2. The CDR3 sequence is 17 residues long. V dropped 6 bases and J dropped 5; count of bases not matched to a gene: 13. CDR1 is LNHDA and CDR2 is SQIVND in the germline V gene (reference sequence). The CDR3 is CASRIGTSGSSGETQYF. For the CDR3, the DNA is TGTGCCAGTAGGATCGGGACTAGCGGGTCCTCGGGGGAGACCCAGTACTTC.

The J gene is TRBJ2-1, the V gene TRBV6-5, with TRBD1 matching over 11 bases. V lost 7 bases, J lost 4 bases, and 6 bases stayed unmatched. The CDR3 covers 15 residues. Germline loops: CDR1 MNHEY, CDR2 SVGAGI. CDR3 DNA sequence: TGTGCCAGCACGCCGGGGGACAGGGGGTACAATGAGCAGTTCTTC. It encodes CASTPGDRGYNEQFF.

This chain joins TRBV28 and TRBJ1-2, with 8 nucleotides matching TRBD1. From germline, CDR1 is MDHEN and CDR2 SYDVKM. The CDR3 spans 12 residues. Trimming at V came to 7 bases and at J to 8 bases, leaving 6 bases not matched to a gene. CDR3 nucleotides: TGTGCCAGCACGGACAGGGTCTCGGGCTACACCTTC. Translation: CASTDRVSGYTF.

This clone was detected once. The chain links TRBV23-1 to TRBJ2-5, with 8 bases lining up with TRBD1. TRBV23-1 is an ORF, with its function uncertain. V shed 0 bases, J shed 6 bases, and the junction held 3 bases outside the gene matches. This CDR3 has 14 residues. The chain's CDR3 is CASSQSGQEKTQYF. For the CDR3, the DNA is TGCGCCAGCAGTCAATCGGGACAGGAGAAGACCCAGTACTTC.

The chain uses TRBV10-3 and TRBJ1-2, with D perhaps matching TRBD1 (5 bases). V shed 10 bases and J shed 8 bases, with 17 bases lying between them. CDR1 and CDR2 from the germline V gene are ENHRY and SYGVKD. The CDR3 covers 12 residues. The CDR3 coding sequence is TGTGCCACCAACACGGGGGTGGGGGGCTACACCTTC. The encoded protein is CATNTGVGGYTF.

The gene calls are TRBV29-1 and TRBJ1-3, with D perhaps matching TRBD1 (6 bases). Germline V CDR1 and CDR2: SQVTM, ANQGSEA. Trimming removed 3 bases from V and 2 bases from J, with 8 bases in between. This CDR3 region has 13 residues. The DNA for the CDR3 is TGCAGCGTTGATCCAGGGGCTGGAAACACCATATATTTT. Translated, it gives CSVDPGAGNTIYF.

This clone was recorded a few times. The chain's CDR3 is CASSFPRNTEAFF. The CDR3, as DNA: TGTGCCAGCAGCTTTCCCAGGAACACTGAAGCTTTCTTT. The chain combines TRBV11-3 with TRBJ1-1; no reliable D call. Germline V gene lookup returns CDR1 SGHNT and CDR2 YENEEA. Between the trimmed V and J ends, which lost 3 bases and 1 base, there was a span of 6 bases. CDR3 length: 13 amino acids.

This clone was seen a handful of times. V and J are TRBV5-6 and TRBJ2-6; D gene ambiguous. CDR1 is SGHDT, CDR2 YYEEEE, per germline. Deletions cut 2 bases from V and 1 base from J, with 7 bases between. CDR3 length: 15 amino acids. CDR3 sequence reads: CASSFPGSGANVLTF. CDR3 coding DNA: TGTGCCAGCAGCTTTCCGGGTTCTGGGGCCAACGTCCTGACTTTC.

J is TRBJ2-7 and V is TRBV7-9; TRBD1 aligns across 8 bases. V trimming: 3 bases; J trimming: 3 bases; junction bases outside the gene matches: 1. The CDR3 spans 13 residues. The germline V gene has CDR1 SEHNR and CDR2 FQNEAQ (reference sequence). The CDR3 DNA sequence: TGTGCCAGCAGCTTTACAGGGGGCTACGAGCAGTACTTC. It codes for CASSFTGGYEQYF. Full variable domain (remainder filled in from reference TRBV7-9 and TRBJ2-7): DTGVSQNPRHKITKRGQNVTFRCDPISEHNRLYWYRQTLGQGPEFLTYFQNEAQLEKSRLLSDRFSAERPKGSFSTLEIQRTEQGDSAMYLCASSFTGGYEQYFGPGTRLTVT.

The chain recombines TRBV10-3 with TRBJ2-1; D possibly corresponds to TRBD2 (6 bases). The germline V gene encodes CDR1 ENHRY and CDR2 SYGVKD. The CDR3 consists of 13 residues. V was shortened by 10 bases and J by 6 bases, with 16 bases between the two germline ends. CDR3 region: CANQPAGPNEQFF. The CDR3 nucleotides read TGTGCCAACCAACCTGCGGGGCCCAATGAGCAGTTCTTC.

Concerning this clone: Germline and junction disagree at one end, which may indicate a read error. V is TRBV6-5 and J is TRBJ1-3; D is unresolved. The CDR3 covers 15 residues. CDR1 and CDR2 (germline): MNHEY, SVGAGI. The CDR3 protein is CASSSPTRSGSTIYF. CDR3 DNA sequence: TGTGCCAGCAGTTCTCCGACACGCTCTGGAAGCACCATATATTTT.

The V gene is TRBV7-8, the J gene TRBJ1-5; no reliable D call. The germline V gene encodes CDR1 SGHVS and CDR2 FQNEAQ. The V and J ends lost 5 bases and 3 bases respectively, with 5 bases between them. CDR3 size: 12 residues. CDR3 in DNA: TGTGCCAGCAGCCCTCCCAATCAGCCCCAGCATTTT. It yields the protein CASSPPNQPQHF.

V gene TRBV28 combines with J gene TRBJ1-1; D possibly corresponds to TRBD1 (6 bases). Deletions cut 4 bases from V and 1 base from J, with 10 bases between. From germline, CDR1 is MDHEN and CDR2 SYDVKM. The CDR3 extends over 14 amino acids. The CDR3 region is CASSSRQANTEAFF. The CDR3 DNA reads as TGTGCCAGCAGTTCCCGACAGGCGAACACTGAAGCTTTCTTT.

CDR3 loop: CASSQDFSRVAESGSSYNEQFF. For the CDR3, the DNA is TGCGCCAGCAGCCAAGATTTTTCCCGAGTTGCGGAGAGCGGGAGCTCCTACAATGAGCAGTTCTTC. This chain uses TRBV4-3 with TRBJ2-1; TRBD2 matches 8 bases. Losses at the gene ends were 0 bases for V and 0 bases for J; bases not matched to a gene: 19. The CDR3 extends over 22 amino acids. Germline CDR1 is LGHNA and CDR2 is YSLEER.

J is TRBJ1-2 and V is TRBV10-3; weak D call: TRBD1 (6 bases). This CDR3 comprises 14 residues. Germline assignment: CDR1 ENHRY and CDR2 SYGVKD. Trimming pared 1 base from V and 4 bases from J, leaving 10 bases between. The CDR3 spells CAISELQDSYGYTF. For the CDR3, the DNA is TGTGCCATCAGTGAGTTACAGGACAGCTATGGCTACACCTTC.

The chain carries TRBV10-3 and TRBJ2-2; TRBD1 agrees at 8 bases. This CDR3 is built from 15 residues. CDR1 ENHRY and CDR2 SYGVKD come from the germline V gene. V was pared by 2 bases and J by 6 bases, with 5 bases of the junction left unmatched. The chain's CDR3 is CAISEGRGPSGELFF. CDR3 coding DNA: TGTGCCATCAGTGAGGGCAGGGGGCCATCCGGGGAGCTGTTTTTT.

V and J are TRBV28 and TRBJ2-1; no definite D call. Trimming shortened V by 5 bases and J by 4 bases, and 12 bases separated the two germline ends. There are 14 residues in the CDR3. Looked up from germline, CDR1 is MDHEN and CDR2 is SYDVKM. In nucleotides, the CDR3 is TGTGCCAGCAGTGACTTTTACGGTTACAATGAGCAGTTCTTC. As protein: CASSDFYGYNEQFF.